This T cell receptor (beta chain) was recovered during a study of blood T cell repertoires in COVID-19. Authors' methods: Nucleated cell number was recorded as an estimate derived from reference gene primer amplification. Libraries were prepared by immunoSEQ multiplex PCR; TCRdb keeps only in-frame clonotypes and omits some of them. V and J calls and clone size are copied from that table; D and trimming were computed from the DNA. The repertoire includes hundreds of thousands of clones, about 91% of them detected once, and around 13% sits in the top ten. The sample consisted of peripheral blood. The sequence came from a woman aged 50 to 65 with COVID-19, enrolled during active disease.

The CDR3 protein is CSVLGGSYSTDTQYF. The CDR3 nucleotides are TGCAGCGTCCTTGGCGGGAGCTATAGCACAGATACGCAGTATTTT. V and J are TRBV29-1 and TRBJ2-3; 7 bases agree with TRBD2. The V gene's germline CDR1 is SQVTM and CDR2 ANQGSEA. This CDR3 has 15 residues. V dropped 6 bases and J dropped 0; count of bases not matched to a gene: 9.